These 32 T cell receptor beta chains were all obtained from the same sample, sequenced in a study of Ad26.COV2.S vaccination and SARS-CoV-2 variants. Treatment reported: roughly 20 received Ad26.COV2.S at low or high dose, single or two shots; 5 received placebo; per-sample allocation not given. Sampling took place 63 days after the first vaccine or placebo injection. Here immunoSEQ multiplex PCR was the method, and the copy in TCRdb shows in-frame clones only, minus some. The sample lists around 450,000 clones; roughly 90% were seen once. The sequencing used peripheral blood, collected in a trial of Ad26.COV2.S vaccine versus placebo. The receptors shown here come from a person between 18 and 65 years old who received the Ad26.COV2.S COVID-19 vaccine or a placebo.

The chain joins TRBV11-1 to TRBJ1-1; D is perhaps TRBD1 (5 bases). Germline V CDR1 and CDR2: SGHAT, FQDESV (reference sequence). CDR3 length: 12 amino acids. The V gene lost 6 bases and the J gene lost 10 bases, with 15 bases spanning the gap. Here the CDR3 DNA reads TGTGCCAGCAGACAGACAGCTGGGCGAGCTTTCTTT. It encodes CASRQTAGRAFF.

To note about this clone: Other DNA sequences in this sample translate to the same CDR3. The chain recombines TRBV20-1 with TRBJ2-7, with D perhaps TRBD1 (5 bases). From germline, CDR1 is DFQATT and CDR2 SNEGSKA (reference sequence). The CDR3 contains 12 residues. V was clipped by 3 bases and J by 3 bases, with 9 bases between them. CDR3 sequence: CSASLQGYEQYF. In DNA, the CDR3 is TGCAGTGCTAGTCTGCAGGGCTACGAGCAGTACTTC.

The J gene is TRBJ1-1, the V gene TRBV19; D is undetermined. CDR3 size: 15 residues. Germline V lookup: CDR1 LNHDA, CDR2 SQIVND (reference sequence). Trimming removed 3 bases at V and 3 bases at J, with 14 bases between. CDR3 protein: CASSMGGFKYTEAFF. The CDR3 region has the DNA TGTGCCAGTAGTATGGGAGGGTTTAAGTACACTGAAGCTTTCTTT. Looking up the rest from reference TRBV19 and TRBJ1-1 gives the full variable domain: DGGITQSPKYLFRKEGQNVTLSCEQNLNHDAMYWYRQDPGQGLRLIYYSQIVNDFQKGDIAEGYSVSREKKESFPLTVTSAQKNPTAFYLCASSMGGFKYTEAFFGQGTRLTVV.

V usage is TRBV12-3 or TRBV12-4 and J usage is TRBJ1-1, with a tentative D call TRBD1 (6 bases). V lost 1 base and J lost 7, with 10 bases in between. The CDR3 loop spans 13 amino acids. The CDR3 protein is CASSLGGAGEAFF. Written as DNA, the CDR3 is TGTGCCAGCAGTTTAGGGGGGGCAGGTGAAGCTTTCTTT.

The V call is TRBV5-1, the J call TRBJ2-6; 10 bases match TRBD1. The V gene's germline CDR1 is SGHRS and CDR2 YFSETQ. After removal of 3 bases from V and 1 base from J, the junction contained 4 bases not matched to a gene. The CDR3 extends over 17 amino acids. CDR3 in amino acids: CASSSGTGVSGANVLTF. In nucleotides, the CDR3 is TGCGCCAGCAGCTCCGGGACAGGGGTTTCTGGGGCCAACGTCCTGACTTTC.

This clone was recorded a few times. The J gene is TRBJ2-2, the V gene TRBV4-1; 11 nucleotides line up with TRBD2. V trimming: 1 base; J trimming: 4 bases; junction bases outside the gene matches: 14. The CDR3 extends over 20 amino acids. CDR1 and CDR2 from the germline V gene are MGHRA and YSYEKL. CDR3 in amino acids: CASSQGAGLAGGSLTGELFF. The CDR3 nucleotides are TGCGCCAGCAGCCAAGGGGCGGGGCTAGCGGGGGGCAGTCTCACCGGGGAGCTGTTTTTT.

The chain is built from TRBV4-2 and TRBJ2-7, with D unclear. The V end was cut by 1 base, the J end by 3 bases, with 10 bases between. The CDR3 is 14 amino acids. In germline, CDR1 is LGHNA, CDR2 YNFKEQ. CDR3 loop: CASSQGRVDYEQYF. CDR3 coding DNA: TGTGCCAGCAGCCAAGGCCGGGTAGACTACGAGCAGTACTTC.

The J gene is TRBJ2-5, the V gene TRBV7-2, with 11 bases fitting TRBD2. J was trimmed by 1 base and V by 5 bases; bases with no gene match: 6. Germline CDR1 and CDR2: SGHTA and FQGNSA. CDR3 length: 16 amino acids. This CDR3 is CASSLGLAEGQETQYF. Here the CDR3 DNA reads TGTGCCAGCAGCCTGGGACTAGCGGAGGGCCAAGAGACCCAGTACTTC.

In this sample, this clone turned up once. The chain couples TRBV5-6 to TRBJ2-7; 11 positions match TRBD2. There are 16 residues in the CDR3. Per germline, CDR1 SGHDT and CDR2 YYEEEE. V lost 5 bases, J lost 0 bases, and 7 bases stayed unmatched. The chain's CDR3 is CASSKTSGGLSYEQYF. CDR3 in DNA: TGTGCCAGCAGTAAAACTAGCGGGGGCCTCTCCTACGAGCAGTACTTC.

This clone was observed a single time. This chain links TRBV11-2 with TRBJ1-2, with 8 bases identical to TRBD1. The trim removed 5 bases at V and 3 bases at J, leaving 5 bases unmatched. In germline, CDR1 is SGHAT, CDR2 FQNNGV. CDR3 length equals 14 residues. CDR3 DNA: TGTGCCAGCAGCCCAAGGACAGGGCACTATGGCTACACCTTC. Translating gives CASSPRTGHYGYTF.

This clone came up once. The V and J genes are TRBV3-1 (or the pseudogene TRBV3-2) and TRBJ1-2; TRBD1 might be the D (5 bases). Per the germline V gene, CDR1 is LGHDT and CDR2 is YNNKEL (reference sequence). The CDR3 runs 12 residues. Trimming cost V 3 bases and J 8 bases, with 10 bases left between them. Written as DNA, the CDR3 is TGTGCCAGCAGCCAGGGGGGGGAGGGCTACACCTTC. Protein: CASSQGGEGYTF.

The V call is TRBV2, the J call TRBJ2-7; D unresolved. V lost 6 bases, J lost 2 bases, and 14 bases lay in between. Germline V CDR1 and CDR2: SNHLY, FYNNEI. The CDR3 length is 14 residues. The DNA of the CDR3 is TGTGCCAGCAGCCGAGGAGATCTAGCCTACGAGCAGTACTTC. Translation: CASSRGDLAYEQYF.

The table lists this clone with a few counts. The V gene is TRBV7-2, the J gene TRBJ2-6; TRBD1 matches 9 bases. CDR3 length equals 18 residues. Per the germline V gene, CDR1 is SGHTA and CDR2 is FQGNSA. With V trimmed by 5 bases and J by 1 base, 9 bases remained unmatched. CDR3 amino acids: CASSTRRTGESGANVLTF. As DNA, the CDR3 is TGTGCCAGCAGCACGAGGCGGACAGGGGAATCTGGGGCCAACGTCCTGACTTTC.

The rearrangement joins TRBV19 to TRBJ2-1; TRBD2 agrees at 10 bases. The CDR3 runs 15 residues. Germline V lookup: CDR1 LNHDA, CDR2 SQIVND (reference sequence). The trim removed 3 bases at V and 6 bases at J, leaving 5 bases unmatched. CDR3 in amino acids: CASSIGLAGANEQFF. The CDR3 DNA follows: TGTGCCAGTAGTATCGGGCTAGCGGGGGCCAATGAGCAGTTCTTC.

J is TRBJ2-7 and V is TRBV11-3; D possibly corresponds to TRBD2 (7 bases). The V gene lost 0 bases and the J gene lost 2 bases, with 14 bases spanning the gap. The CDR3 contains 16 residues. Germline V gene sequence: CDR1 SGHNT, CDR2 YENEEA. The CDR3 is CASSLERTGGTYEQYF. The CDR3 region has the DNA TGTGCCAGCAGCTTAGAACGTACGGGGGGCACCTACGAGCAGTACTTC.

This sequence joins TRBV2 and TRBJ1-1; D might be TRBD1 (5 bases). This CDR3 is 14 amino acids long. The germline gives CDR1 SNHLY, CDR2 FYNNEI. Trimming removed 3 bases at V and 5 bases at J, with 13 bases between. The CDR3 nucleotides read TGTGCCAGCAGTGATCAGGGCGTGGGGACTGAAGCTTTCTTT. Translated, it gives CASSDQGVGTEAFF.

This clone was recorded only once. The J gene is TRBJ2-5, the V gene TRBV6-6; 10 bases are a match to TRBD1. The CDR3 is 16 amino acids. The V segment lost 0 bases and the J segment 3 bases; nucleotides outside the gene matches: 4. Germline assignment: CDR1 MNHNY and CDR2 SVGAGI (reference sequence). For the CDR3, the DNA is TGTGCCAGCAGTTACTCGAATGGACAGGGGGAAGAGACCCAGTACTTC. This sequence encodes CASSYSNGQGEETQYF.

CDR3: CASTLGTDYQPQHF. In DNA form, the CDR3 reads TGTGCCAGCACCTTGGGGACAGATTATCAGCCCCAGCATTTT. The gene calls are TRBV21-1 and TRBJ1-5; no check of the table's D call, TRBD1, against the DNA was made. TRBV21-1 is annotated as a pseudogene. There are 14 residues in the CDR3.

This clone was recorded once. The chain recombines TRBV19 with TRBJ2-2; D gene uncertain. The V gene lost 5 bases and the J gene lost 4 bases, with 11 bases spanning the gap. In germline, CDR1 is LNHDA, CDR2 SQIVND (reference sequence). The CDR3 runs 14 residues. In nucleotides, the CDR3 is TGTGCCAGTAGTCCCGTATCGACCACCGGGGAGCTGTTTTTT. Protein product: CASSPVSTTGELFF.

V is TRBV5-1 and J is TRBJ2-5; either TRBD1 or TRBD2 may fit D (5 bases each). This CDR3 contains 14 residues. V lost 6 bases and J 7 bases, leaving 19 bases between the germline ends. Per the germline V gene, CDR1 is SGHRS and CDR2 is YFSETQ. CDR3 nucleotides: TGCGCCAGCACCAGGGACCGAGCTTCTGGGACCCAGTACTTC. This sequence encodes CASTRDRASGTQYF.

This clone has a single count. The chain couples TRBV10-1 to TRBJ2-1; possible D gene TRBD2, 7 bases. The CDR3 loop spans 14 amino acids. Germline assignment: CDR1 WNHNN and CDR2 SYGVQD (reference sequence). V lost 8 bases and J 8 bases, leaving 19 bases between the germline ends. CDR3 DNA sequence: TGCGCCAGCCTGGGCCGGGGGGCGCGGGATGAGCAGTTCTTC. Its protein is CASLGRGARDEQFF.

V and J are TRBV14 and TRBJ2-1; 8 nucleotides align to TRBD2. V lost 0 bases and J lost 10; bases outside the gene matches: 8. Germline V gene sequence: CDR1 SGHDN, CDR2 FVKESK. The CDR3 runs to 15 residues. This CDR3 is CASSQDPAGVREQFF. The CDR3 DNA sequence: TGTGCCAGCAGCCAAGACCCAGCGGGGGTACGGGAGCAGTTCTTC.

The gene calls are TRBV29-1 and TRBJ2-3, with 9 bases aligning to TRBD2. The germline CDR1 and CDR2 sequences are SQVTM and ANQGSEA. The ends lost 7 bases at V and 0 bases at J; junction bases unmatched: 8. The CDR3 sequence is 15 residues long. The CDR3 DNA reads as TGCAGCGCTCTCCCAGCGGGGGGTAGCACAGATACGCAGTATTTT. Translating it yields CSALPAGGSTDTQYF.

The chain combines TRBV9 with TRBJ1-3; 7 positions match TRBD1. Germline values: CDR1 SGDLS, CDR2 YYNGEE. V was clipped by 0 bases and J by 0 bases; unmatched bases: 3. The CDR3 loop spans 16 amino acids. CDR3 protein: CASSVVGGGSGNTIYF. The DNA for the CDR3 is TGTGCCAGCAGCGTAGTAGGGGGCGGCTCTGGAAACACCATATATTTT.

The rearrangement joins TRBV19 to TRBJ1-1; 7 bases are a match to TRBD1. Unmatched junction bases numbered 8, after V lost 3 bases and J lost 1 base. The germline V gene encodes CDR1 LNHDA and CDR2 SQIVND (reference sequence). There are 16 residues in the CDR3. The DNA for the CDR3 is TGTGCCAGTAGTATGCTCGAGGGGGCTGGGAACACTGAAGCTTTCTTT. Translated: CASSMLEGAGNTEAFF.

CDR3 sequence: CASSFDWAQHF. The CDR3 bases are TGTGCCAGCAGTTTTGATTGGGCCCAGCATTTT. The rearrangement joins TRBV12-3 or TRBV12-4 to TRBJ1-5, with D unclear. Trimming cost V 3 bases and J 11 bases, with 8 bases left between them. The CDR3 extends over 11 amino acids.

The table lists this clone with a few counts. The DNA of the CDR3 is TGCGCCAGCAGCTTGGCAGGTTCGGGCACTGAAGCTTTCTTT. This sequence encodes CASSLAGSGTEAFF. This chain joins TRBV5-1 and TRBJ1-1; D is ambiguous. Trimming pared 0 bases from V and 4 bases from J, leaving 10 bases between. The CDR3 spans 14 residues. Per the germline V gene, CDR1 is SGHRS and CDR2 is YFSETQ. The variable domain in full, completed from reference TRBV5-1 and TRBJ1-1, reads KAGVTQTPRYLIKTRGQQVTLSCSPISGHRSVSWYQQTPGQGLQFLFEYFSETQRNKGNFPGRFSGRQFSNSRSEMNVSTLELGDSALYLCASSLAGSGTEAFFGQGTRLTVV.

V usage is TRBV7-3 and J usage is TRBJ2-5; D possibly matches TRBD1 or TRBD2 (6 bases each). This CDR3 is 14 amino acids long. V lost 3 bases and J 5 bases, leaving 13 bases between the germline ends. Germline values: CDR1 SGHTA, CDR2 FQGTGA. The CDR3, as DNA: TGTGCCAGCAGCTTTGATCCGGGGGCCGAGACCCAGTACTTC. This translates into CASSFDPGAETQYF.

This chain uses TRBV18 with TRBJ2-7; D is uncertain. Germline CDR1 KGHSH, CDR2 LQKENI. This CDR3 is built from 14 residues. Trimming stripped 4 bases from V and 6 bases from J, with 16 bases between. The chain's CDR3 is CASSRGRSSTEQYF. In DNA form, the CDR3 reads TGTGCCAGCTCACGCGGACGATCCTCCACCGAGCAGTACTTC.

The chain combines TRBV15 with TRBJ1-1; D gene unclear. In germline, CDR1 is LNHNV, CDR2 YYDKDF (reference sequence). Between the trimmed V and J ends, which lost 5 bases and 1 base, there was a span of 17 bases. This CDR3 has 16 residues. The CDR3 sequence: CATSPWSRGGNTEAFF. The CDR3 coding sequence is TGTGCCACCAGCCCCTGGAGTCGAGGTGGGAACACTGAAGCTTTCTTT.

This chain links TRBV25-1 with TRBJ1-5; no reliable D call. Germline V lookup: CDR1 MGHDK, CDR2 SYGVNS. V gave up 2 bases and J gave up 0 bases, with 5 bases separating them. CDR3 size: 14 residues. This chain's CDR3 is CASSEQYSNQPQHF. CDR3 nucleotide sequence: TGTGCCAGCAGTGAACAGTATAGCAATCAGCCCCAGCATTTT.

CDR3 coding DNA: TGTGCCAGCAGCGCCCCACAGGGGGCCAGAGAGACCCAGTACTTC. This codes for CASSAPQGARETQYF. The V call is TRBV7-9, the J call TRBJ2-5; 9 bases align to TRBD1. V lost 5 bases to trimming and J lost 4 bases; unmatched junction nucleotides: 8. The CDR3 sequence is 15 residues long. Germline assignment: CDR1 SEHNR and CDR2 FQNEAQ (reference sequence).